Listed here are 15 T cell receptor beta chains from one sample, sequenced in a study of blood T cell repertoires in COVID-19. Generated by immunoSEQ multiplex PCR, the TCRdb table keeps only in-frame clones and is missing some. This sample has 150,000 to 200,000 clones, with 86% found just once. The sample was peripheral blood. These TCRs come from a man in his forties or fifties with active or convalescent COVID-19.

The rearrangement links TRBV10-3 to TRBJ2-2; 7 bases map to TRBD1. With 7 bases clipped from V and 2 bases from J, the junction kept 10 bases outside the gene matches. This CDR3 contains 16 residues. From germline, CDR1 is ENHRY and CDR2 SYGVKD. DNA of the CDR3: TGTGCCATCACCCGTCGAGGGGGCCTAAACACCGGGGAGCTGTTTTTT. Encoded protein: CAITRRGGLNTGELFF.

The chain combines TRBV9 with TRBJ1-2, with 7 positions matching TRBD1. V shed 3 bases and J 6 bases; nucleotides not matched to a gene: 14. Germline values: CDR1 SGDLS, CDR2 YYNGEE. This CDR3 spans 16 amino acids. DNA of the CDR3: TGTGCCAGCAGCGGACGGGGGACAGATCCATCCCATGGCTACACCTTC. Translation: CASSGRGTDPSHGYTF.

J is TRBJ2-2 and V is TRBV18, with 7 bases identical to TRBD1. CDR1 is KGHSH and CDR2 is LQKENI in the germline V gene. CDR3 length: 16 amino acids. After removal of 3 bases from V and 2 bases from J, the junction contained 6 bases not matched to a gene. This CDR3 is CASSPVDRQNTGELFF. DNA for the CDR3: TGTGCCAGCTCACCGGTGGACAGGCAAAACACCGGGGAGCTGTTTTTT. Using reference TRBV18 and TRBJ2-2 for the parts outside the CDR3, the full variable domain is NAGVMQNPRHLVRRRGQEARLRCSPMKGHSHVYWYRQLPEEGLKFMVYLQKENIIDESGMPKERFSAEFPKEGPSILRIQQVVRGDSAAYFCASSPVDRQNTGELFFGEGSRLTVL.

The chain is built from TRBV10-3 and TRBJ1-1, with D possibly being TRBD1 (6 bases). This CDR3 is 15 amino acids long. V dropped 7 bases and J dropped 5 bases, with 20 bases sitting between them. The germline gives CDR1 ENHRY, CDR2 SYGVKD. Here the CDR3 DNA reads TGTGCCATCATTCCCGAACAGGGCCGTTGGACTGAAGCTTTCTTT. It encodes CAIIPEQGRWTEAFF.

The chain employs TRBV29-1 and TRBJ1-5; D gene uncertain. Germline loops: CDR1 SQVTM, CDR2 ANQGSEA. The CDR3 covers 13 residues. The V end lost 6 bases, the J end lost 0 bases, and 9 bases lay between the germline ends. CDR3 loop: CSVLTYSNQPQHF. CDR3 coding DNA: TGCAGCGTCCTGACTTATAGCAATCAGCCCCAGCATTTT. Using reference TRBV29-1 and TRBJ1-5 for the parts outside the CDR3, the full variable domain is SAVISQKPSRDICQRGTSLTIQCQVDSQVTMMFWYRQQPGQSLTLIATANQGSEATYESGFVIDKFPISRPNLTFSTLTVSNMSPEDSSIYLCSVLTYSNQPQHFGDGTRLSIL.

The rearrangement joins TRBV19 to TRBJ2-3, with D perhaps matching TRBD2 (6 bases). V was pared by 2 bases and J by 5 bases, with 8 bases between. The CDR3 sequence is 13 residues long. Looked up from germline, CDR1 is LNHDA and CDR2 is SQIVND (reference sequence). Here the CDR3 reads CASSIWGEDTQYF. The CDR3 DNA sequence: TGTGCCAGTAGTATATGGGGGGAAGATACGCAGTATTTT.

CDR3 in amino acids: CASSPGGSGYNEQFF. CDR3 coding DNA: TGTGCCAGCAGCCCTGGTGGGAGTGGGTACAATGAGCAGTTCTTC. The chain uses TRBV5-4 and TRBJ2-1, with a tentative D call TRBD2 (5 bases). Between the trimmed V and J ends, which lost 4 bases and 4 bases, there was a span of 15 bases. Germline CDR1 SGHNT, CDR2 YYREEE (reference sequence). The CDR3 runs 15 residues.

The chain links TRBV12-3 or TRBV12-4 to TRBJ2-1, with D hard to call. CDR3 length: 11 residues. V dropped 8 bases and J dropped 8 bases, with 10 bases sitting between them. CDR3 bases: TGTGCCAGCGGAGTCCAACATGAGCAGTTCTTC. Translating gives CASGVQHEQFF.

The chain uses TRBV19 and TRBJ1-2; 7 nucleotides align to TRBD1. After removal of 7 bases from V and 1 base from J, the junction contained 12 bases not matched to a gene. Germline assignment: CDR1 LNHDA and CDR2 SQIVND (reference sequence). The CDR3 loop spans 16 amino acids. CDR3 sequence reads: CASTNLYRGGNYGYTF. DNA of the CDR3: TGTGCCAGTACCAACCTCTACAGGGGTGGTAACTATGGCTACACCTTC.

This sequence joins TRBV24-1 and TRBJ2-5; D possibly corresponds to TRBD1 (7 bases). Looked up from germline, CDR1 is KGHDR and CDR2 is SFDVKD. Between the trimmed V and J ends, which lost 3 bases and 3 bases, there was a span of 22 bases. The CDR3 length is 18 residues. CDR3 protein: CATSDATGEEVGKETQYF. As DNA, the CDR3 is TGTGCCACCAGTGATGCCACAGGGGAGGAGGTAGGGAAAGAGACCCAGTACTTC.

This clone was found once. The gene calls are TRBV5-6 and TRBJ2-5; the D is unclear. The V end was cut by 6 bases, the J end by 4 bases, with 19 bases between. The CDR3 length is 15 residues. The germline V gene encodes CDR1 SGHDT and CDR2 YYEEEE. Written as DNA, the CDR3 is TGTGCCAGCACCCCGCAGCGCGCGGTTATAGAGACCCAGTACTTC. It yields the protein CASTPQRAVIETQYF.

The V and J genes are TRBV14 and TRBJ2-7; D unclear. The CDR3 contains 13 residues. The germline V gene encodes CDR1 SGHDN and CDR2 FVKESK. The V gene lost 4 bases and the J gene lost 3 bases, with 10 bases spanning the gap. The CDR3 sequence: CASSLELNYEQYF. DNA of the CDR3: TGTGCCAGCAGCCTAGAACTGAACTACGAGCAGTACTTC.

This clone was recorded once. The CDR3 region is CASSPPSGGKNEQYF. For the CDR3, the DNA is TGTGCCAGCTCACCACCTAGCGGGGGGAAAAACGAGCAGTACTTC. This chain uses TRBV18 with TRBJ2-7; 10 bases map to TRBD2. CDR3 length: 15 residues. Losses at the gene ends were 0 bases for V and 5 bases for J; bases not matched to a gene: 4. CDR1 is KGHSH and CDR2 is LQKENI in the germline V gene.

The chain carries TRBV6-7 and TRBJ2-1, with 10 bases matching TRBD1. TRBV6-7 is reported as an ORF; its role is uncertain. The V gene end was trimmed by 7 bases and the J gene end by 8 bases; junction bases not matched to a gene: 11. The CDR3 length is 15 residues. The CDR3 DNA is TGTGCCAGCACCAGAACACCGGGACAGGGGTATGAGCAGTTCTTC. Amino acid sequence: CASTRTPGQGYEQFF.

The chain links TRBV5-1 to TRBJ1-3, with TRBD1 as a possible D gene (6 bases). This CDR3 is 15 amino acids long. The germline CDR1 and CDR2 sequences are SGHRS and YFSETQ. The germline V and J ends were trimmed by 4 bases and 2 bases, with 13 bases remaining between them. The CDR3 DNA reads TGCGCCAGCAGCGAAACAGGGCAGCCTGGAAACACCATATATTTT. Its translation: CASSETGQPGNTIYF.